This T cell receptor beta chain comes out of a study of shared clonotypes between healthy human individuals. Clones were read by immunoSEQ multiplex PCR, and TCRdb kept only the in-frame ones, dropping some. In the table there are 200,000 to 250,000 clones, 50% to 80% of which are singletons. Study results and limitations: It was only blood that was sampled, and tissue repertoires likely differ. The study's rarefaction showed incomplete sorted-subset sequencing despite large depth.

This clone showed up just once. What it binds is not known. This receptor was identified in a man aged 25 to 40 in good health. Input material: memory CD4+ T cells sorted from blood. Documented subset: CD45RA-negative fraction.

The CDR3 bases are TGTGCCAGCAGTGCCGAGGGCACTCACCGGGAAAAACTGTTTTTT. This codes for CASSAEGTHREKLFF. The chain carries TRBV2 and TRBJ1-4; D is uncertain. Germline V lookup: CDR1 SNHLY, CDR2 FYNNEI. The germline V and J ends were trimmed by 4 bases and 8 bases, with 17 bases remaining between them. This CDR3 has 15 amino acids.